A selection of T cell receptor beta chains follows, all from one sample in a study of blood T cell repertoires in COVID-19. TCRdb's table, derived via immunoSEQ multiplex PCR, lists solely in-frame clones and lacks some. The sample carries 150,000 to 180,000 clones, about 79% recorded once. Sequences were obtained from peripheral blood. The receptors come from a woman aged 55-69 years with acute or convalescent COVID-19. The CDR3 runs from the conserved cysteine through the conserved F or W. The D gene is left open where the match is weak. Size tells how often a clone was seen (once, few, many) or the class of an expanded clone, and some rows leave it out.

clone_size d_call j_call v_call cdr3_aa cdr3_nt
NA TRBD1 TRBJ1-1 TRBV5-1 CASSPGTGYNTEAFF TGCGCCAGCAGCCCCGGGACAGGCTATAACACTGAAGCTTTCTTT
once NA TRBJ1-1 TRBV5-1 CASMFGGGDTEAFF TGCGCCAGCATGTTCGGGGGAGGGGACACTGAAGCTTTCTTT
NA NA TRBJ1-1 TRBV6-4 CASTAGTRHTEAFF TGTGCCAGCACTGCCGGGACAAGACACACTGAAGCTTTCTTT
NA TRBD2 TRBJ2-1 TRBV11-3 CASSFGTSGTNEQFF TGTGCCAGCAGCTTCGGGACTAGCGGAACCAATGAGCAGTTCTTC
NA TRBD1 TRBJ1-5 TRBV18 CASSPPGTGVNQPQHF TGTGCCAGCTCACCGCCCGGGACAGGGGTCAATCAGCCCCAGCATTTT
NA NA TRBJ1-3 TRBV18 CASYTPPGNTIYF TGTGCCAGCTATACTCCCCCTGGAAACACCATATATTTT
NA NA TRBJ1-5 TRBV6-4 CASSEAGGGLRDQPQHF TGTGCCAGCAGTGAAGCCGGGGGAGGGCTGAGGGATCAGCCCCAGCATTTT
NA TRBD2 TRBJ2-2 TRBV7-8 CASGYSGGVTGELFF TGTGCCAGCGGATATAGCGGGGGGGTTACCGGGGAGCTGTTTTTT
NA TRBD2 TRBJ2-2 TRBV4-1 CASSQDMGLAGGRIAGELFF TGCGCCAGCAGCCAAGATATGGGACTAGCGGGGGGGCGGATCGCCGGGGAGCTGTTTTTT
NA NA TRBJ1-1 TRBV6-5 CASSSYRFRAEAFF TGTGCCAGCAGTTCATACAGGTTCAGGGCTGAAGCTTTCTTT
NA TRBD1 TRBJ1-2 TRBV27 CASSRTGRNYGYTF TGTGCCAGCAGCCGGACAGGGCGCAACTATGGCTACACCTTC
NA NA TRBJ1-1 TRBV6-5 CASSYYRVNTEAFF TGTGCCAGCAGCTATTACAGGGTGAACACTGAAGCTTTCTTT
few NA TRBJ1-2 TRBV7-3 CASSLTSGYGYTF TGTGCCAGCAGCTTAACCTCAGGCTATGGCTACACCTTC
few TRBD2 TRBJ2-5 TRBV5-8 CASSLARGLAGVQETQYF TGTGCCAGCAGCTTGGCCCGAGGACTAGCGGGGGTTCAAGAGACCCAGTACTTC
NA NA TRBJ2-1 TRBV5-4 CASSLETGRYNEQFF TGTGCCAGCAGCTTGGAGACAGGCCGGTACAATGAGCAGTTCTTC
NA NA TRBJ1-3 TRBV7-9 CASSFVGSGNTIYF TGTGCCAGCAGCTTTGTCGGCTCTGGAAACACCATATATTTT
NA NA TRBJ2-1 TRBV5-1 CASSLSAAGNNEQFF TGCGCCAGCAGCTTGTCAGCCGCGGGGAACAATGAGCAGTTCTTC
NA TRBD1 TRBJ1-1 TRBV3-1/TRBV3-2 CASSQSRGTGGTEAFF TGTGCCAGCAGCCAATCCAGGGGGACAGGGGGGACTGAAGCTTTCTTT
once NA TRBJ1-1 TRBV28 CASSLGRAAFF TGTGCCAGCAGTTTAGGGCGCGCGGCTTTCTTT
NA TRBD1 TRBJ2-4 TRBV7-9 CASSGTGRNIQYF TGTGCCAGCAGTGGGACAGGGAGGAACATTCAGTACTTC
NA NA TRBJ2-7 TRBV3-1/TRBV3-2 CASSQGLAYEQYF TGTGCCAGCAGCCAAGGGCTGGCCTACGAGCAGTACTTC
NA NA TRBJ1-6 TRBV6-5 CASSGTQGGNSPLHF TGTGCCAGCAGCGGAACTCAGGGAGGCAACTCACCCCTCCACTTT
NA TRBD1 TRBJ2-5 TRBV7-9 CASSLNVRQGGETQYF TGTGCCAGCAGCCTTAACGTCCGACAGGGGGGGGAGACCCAGTACTTC
NA NA TRBJ1-3 TRBV3-1/TRBV3-2 CASSQSGSEIGNTIYF TGTGCCAGCAGCCAAAGCGGCAGTGAGATTGGAAACACCATATATTTT
NA NA TRBJ1-2 TRBV6-6 CASSYRGTGGYTF TGTGCCAGCAGTTACCGAGGGACTGGTGGCTACACCTTC
NA NA TRBJ2-3 TRBV5-1 CASSLLTVTDTQYF TGCGCCAGCAGCTTGTTAACAGTCACAGATACGCAGTATTTT
NA NA TRBJ2-1 TRBV5-1 CASSLDRVNEQFF TGCGCCAGCAGCTTGGACAGGGTAAATGAGCAGTTCTTC
NA TRBD1 TRBJ2-1 TRBV4-1 CASSPEDRSYNEQFF TGCGCCAGCAGCCCAGAGGACAGGTCCTACAATGAGCAGTTCTTC
NA TRBD1 TRBJ2-5 TRBV4-1 CASSPPGTGVETQYF TGCGCCAGCAGCCCACCGGGGACAGGGGTAGAGACCCAGTACTTC